Below, 6 T cell receptor beta chains from the same sample are listed, as sequenced in a study of hypomethylating agent response in myelodysplastic syndrome. The data were produced by immunoSEQ multiplex PCR, yet TCRdb's version contains in-frame clones alone and is incomplete. The repertoire holds 6,500 or so clones, with about 88% as singletons. The specimen was bone marrow, collected before or after starting hypomethylating agent treatment for myelodysplastic syndrome (not recorded which). These receptors came from a human donor with myelodysplastic syndrome.

V gene TRBV2 combines with J gene TRBJ1-5; the D gene is possibly TRBD1 (5 bases). There are 17 residues in the CDR3. V was clipped by 2 bases and J by 0 bases, with 14 bases between them. Germline loops: CDR1 SNHLY, CDR2 FYNNEI. The CDR3 here is CASSEQPGPGSNQPQHF. The CDR3 coding sequence is TGTGCCAGCAGTGAACAACCAGGGCCGGGTAGCAATCAGCCCCAGCATTTT.

The V and J genes are TRBV6-5 and TRBJ2-2; D not resolved. V was shortened by 5 bases and J by 6 bases, with 10 bases between the two germline ends. Germline V gene sequence: CDR1 MNHEY, CDR2 SVGAGI. The CDR3 loop spans 13 amino acids. CDR3 in amino acids: CASSLHGPGELFF. CDR3 sequence (DNA): TGTGCCAGCAGTCTCCATGGACCCGGGGAGCTGTTTTTT.

The chain links TRBV6-5 to TRBJ1-5; the D is unclear. This CDR3 is 13 amino acids long. Trimming took 2 bases from V and 4 from J, leaving 6 bases between them. Germline CDR1 and CDR2: MNHEY and SVGAGI. The CDR3 loop reads CASSYKGNQPQHF. CDR3 in DNA: TGTGCCAGCAGTTACAAAGGGAATCAGCCCCAGCATTTT.

V is TRBV30 and J is TRBJ1-4; D gene uncertain. This CDR3 has 16 amino acids. The V and J ends lost 3 bases and 2 bases respectively, with 16 bases between them. CDR1 and CDR2 from the germline V gene are GTSNPN and SVGIG (reference sequence). In nucleotides, the CDR3 is TGTGCCTGGAGCGAGGGATTAGGCTTTACTAATGAAAAACTGTTTTTT. Protein: CAWSEGLGFTNEKLFF.

This clone has just one count. This chain joins TRBV29-1 and TRBJ2-7; 8 bases line up with TRBD1. J gave up 2 bases and V 0 bases, and 6 bases lay outside the gene matches. The CDR3 runs to 15 residues. CDR1 and CDR2 from the germline V gene are SQVTM and ANQGSEA. CDR3 loop: CSVEELGTGTYEQYF. CDR3 bases: TGCAGCGTTGAAGAGCTCGGGACAGGTACCTACGAGCAGTACTTC.

The chain joins TRBV5-4 to TRBJ2-3; 13 positions match TRBD2. With V trimmed by 4 bases and J by 3 bases, 5 bases remained unmatched. Germline-derived CDR1 and CDR2 are SGHNT and YYREEE (reference sequence). This CDR3 spans 16 amino acids. The CDR3 nucleotides read TGTGCCAGCAGCACACGGACTAGCGGGGGAACAGATACGCAGTATTTT. Translation: CASSTRTSGGTDTQYF.